These T cell receptor beta chains were read from a single sample in a study of OX40 agonist ivuxolimab in advanced cancers. Here immunoSEQ multiplex PCR was the method, and the copy in TCRdb shows in-frame clones only, minus some. The data contain 90,000 or so clones, more than 85% of them singletons. Sequencing was performed on CD4+ or CD8+ T cells sorted from blood, taken in a trial of the OX40 agonist ivuxolimab. These receptors were obtained from an adult with an advanced solid tumor such as melanoma, head and neck, liver or kidney cancer. Each CDR3 is given with its conserved first and last residue. D genes are given only for firm matches. Clone size is not always given. Where it is, it says once, few, many or a class for expanded clones.

J gene,V gene,clone size,D gene,CDR3 DNA,CDR3 protein
TRBJ2-1,TRBV7-6,NA,NA,TGTGCCAGCAGCTATGACAATGAGCAGTTCTTC,CASSYDNEQFF
TRBJ2-2,TRBV5-1,NA,NA,TGCGCCAGCAGCTGGAAGGGCGGAGAGAGCGCCGGGGAGCTGTTTTTT,CASSWKGGESAGELFF
TRBJ2-7,TRBV9,NA,TRBD1,TGTGCCAGCAGCGTAGGGACAGGGCTGTCCTACGAGCAGTACTTC,CASSVGTGLSYEQYF
TRBJ2-5,TRBV5-1,NA,TRBD1,TGCGCCAGCAGCAGAGAAGGACAGGGTTTCAAGGAGACCCAGTACTTC,CASSREGQGFKETQYF
TRBJ2-1,TRBV12-5,NA,NA,TGTGCTAGTGGTCTGAGCAATGAGCAGTTCTTC,CASGLSNEQFF
TRBJ2-5,TRBV27,NA,NA,TGTGCCAGCAGCCAAGGGGAGACCCAGTACTTC,CASSQGETQYF
TRBJ2-1,TRBV7-2,NA,NA,TGTGCCAGCAGCCGGACAGTTGACAATGAGCAGTTCTTC,CASSRTVDNEQFF
TRBJ1-4,TRBV18,NA,NA,TGTGCCAGCTCACCGTGGACGGGATCAACTAATGAAAAACTGTTTTTT,CASSPWTGSTNEKLFF
TRBJ2-3,TRBV19,NA,NA,TGTGCCAGTAGTATAAATTTTATAGGGACAGATACGCAGTATTTT,CASSINFIGTDTQYF
TRBJ2-3,TRBV29-1,few,NA,TGCAGCGTTGGCCTTTCTACCACAGATACGCAGTATTTT,CSVGLSTTDTQYF
TRBJ1-1,TRBV19,NA,NA,TGTGCCAGTAGTATAGCCGGCCTCGGGATTGAAGCTTTCTTT,CASSIAGLGIEAFF
TRBJ2-5,TRBV30,NA,NA,TGTGCCTGGAACCTCGGGCAGCTACCAAGAGAGACCCAGTACTTC,CAWNLGQLPRETQYF
TRBJ2-7,TRBV5-1,NA,NA,TGCGCCAGCAGCTCAATGGGTTGGAGGACCATGGGCTACGAGCAGTACTTC,CASSSMGWRTMGYEQYF
TRBJ2-1,TRBV6-5,NA,NA,TGTGCCAGCAGCCCTACCGGCAGCTCCTACAATGAGCAGTTCTTC,CASSPTGSSYNEQFF
TRBJ2-2,TRBV5-4,once,TRBD2,TGTGCCAGCAGCCTCGGCAAGCGGGAGAGCACCGGGGAGCTGTTTTTT,CASSLGKRESTGELFF
TRBJ2-2,TRBV4-2,NA,NA,TGTGCCAGCAGCCAAGTCTTGGGAAGACGGGACACCGGGGAGCTGTTTTTT,CASSQVLGRRDTGELFF
TRBJ1-2,TRBV6-5,once,NA,TGTGCCAGCAGTCGCGAGAGGCGCGGCTATGGCTACACCTTC,CASSRERRGYGYTF
TRBJ2-7,TRBV5-1,NA,TRBD2,TGCGCCAGCAGCTCGGGGGACTACTACGAGCAGTACTTC,CASSSGDYYEQYF
TRBJ2-2,TRBV4-2,NA,NA,TGTGCCAGCAGCCAAGGGACAGGGAGGGACACCGGGGAGCTGTTTTTT,CASSQGTGRDTGELFF
TRBJ2-2,TRBV7-7,NA,NA,TGTGCTAGCAGGATGACAGTCAACACCGGGGAGCTGTTTTTT,CASRMTVNTGELFF
TRBJ2-3,TRBV6-5,NA,TRBD1,TGTGCCAGCAGGGCAGGGACAGACACGGGTACGCAGTATTTT,CASRAGTDTGTQYF
TRBJ1-5,TRBV28,NA,NA,TGTGCCAGCAGGGGGGTCGATCAGCCCCAGCATTTT,CASRGVDQPQHF
TRBJ2-7,TRBV5-1,NA,NA,TGCGCCAGCAGTTTAATGGGCGAGCAGTACTTC,CASSLMGEQYF
TRBJ2-2,TRBV5-4,NA,NA,TGTGCCAGCAGCCCCTTTATGGGTGTTGGGACCGGGGAGCTGTTTTTT,CASSPFMGVGTGELFF
TRBJ2-4,TRBV28,once,TRBD2,TGTGCCAGCAGTCGGCCCGGGACTACTCTAAACATTCAGTACTTC,CASSRPGTTLNIQYF
TRBJ1-1,TRBV18,NA,NA,TGTGCCAGCTCCCCCGCCCACACGAACACTGAAGCTTTCTTT,CASSPAHTNTEAFF
TRBJ2-7,TRBV5-4,NA,NA,TGTGCCAGCAGCTTGGTTCAGGGAAGCTCCTACGAGCAGTACTTC,CASSLVQGSSYEQYF
TRBJ2-2,TRBV7-9,NA,NA,TGTGCCAGCAGCCGGGGGGCAGCTAACACCGGGGAGCTGTTTTTT,CASSRGAANTGELFF
TRBJ2-7,TRBV2,NA,NA,TGTGCCAGCACCGACCCTCTTGGCAGCCAATACGAGCAGTACTTC,CASTDPLGSQYEQYF
TRBJ2-7,TRBV27,once,TRBD2,TGTGCCAGCAGGACTAGCGGAACCTACGAGCAGTACTTC,CASRTSGTYEQYF
TRBJ1-3,TRBV18,NA,TRBD1,TGTGCCAGCTCCCCCGGGACAGGCAACTCTGGAAACACCATATATTTT,CASSPGTGNSGNTIYF
TRBJ2-1,TRBV5-1,NA,NA,TGCGCCAGCAGCTTGGGATCCGGCCTAGAGCAGTTCTTC,CASSLGSGLEQFF
TRBJ1-4,TRBV2,NA,NA,TGTGCCAGCATGAGGGGAAGGGAAAAACTGTTTTTT,CASMRGREKLFF